This TCR beta chain is drawn from a study of human T cells and chemical hapten exposure. Study in general: Researchers reported sensitizing an approximately 2 cm by approximately 2 cm upper inner arm skin site with 2% DPC. Per-sample variation in TCR yield stemmed mainly from small pooled library volume differences.

The time point here: patch test 2, 6 weeks after DPC sensitization. Treatment specified: therapeutic diphenylcyclopropenone sensitization with weekly scalp DPC. Each patch-test visit's blood sample preceded patch application. Via MiXCR, TCRdb re-called the RACE reads, giving one row per CDR3 protein. The sample comprises over 70,000 distinct CDR3 sequences, more than 9% of which are singletons, and approximately 1.4% rests with the top ten. This clonotype was observed a few times. The source was whole blood, collected in connection with sensitization to the hapten diphenylcyclopropenone (DPC). This sequence originates from a man between 18 and 29 years old with alopecia areata. Some clones in this sample may be carry-over from other donors' samples.

The CDR3 here is CAYRERTALITTNEKLFF. CDR3 nucleotide sequence: TGTGCCTACCGGGAGCGGACAGCCCTTATTACAACTAATGAAAAACTGTTTTTT. The chain couples TRBV3-2 to TRBJ1-4; the table's D call of TRBD1 was not tested on the DNA. TRBV3-2 is a listed pseudogene. The CDR3 is 18 residues long.